This TCR beta chain stems from a study of T-cell memory formation after mild COVID-19. TCR alpha and TCR beta cDNA libraries with sample barcodes and UMIs came from 5'RACE using constant-segment primers. TCRdb reprocessed the 5' RACE reads with MiXCR, giving one entry per CDR3 protein. The sample lists just under 150,000 distinct CDR3 sequences, 19% occurring once. Findings and caveats of the study: Specificity for SARS-CoV-2 was not confirmed among the second-wave clones peaking on day 37.

Of note for this clonotype: No antigen is known for it.

This TCR was sampled from an adult woman who had mild COVID-19 (a few samples of this study predate the infection). Cell type and time point are not known. The sequenced sample consisted of PBMCs or a T cell subset sorted from them (not recorded which).

The CDR3 here is CSAQDRGQGTDTQYF. CDR3 nucleotide sequence: TGCAGTGCCCAAGACAGGGGGCAGGGCACAGATACGCAGTATTTT. The chain links TRBV20-1 to TRBJ2-3; TRBD1 matches at 10 bases. From germline, CDR1 is DFQATT and CDR2 SNEGSKA (reference sequence). This CDR3 has 15 residues. V was clipped by 6 bases and J by 1 base; unmatched bases: 7.